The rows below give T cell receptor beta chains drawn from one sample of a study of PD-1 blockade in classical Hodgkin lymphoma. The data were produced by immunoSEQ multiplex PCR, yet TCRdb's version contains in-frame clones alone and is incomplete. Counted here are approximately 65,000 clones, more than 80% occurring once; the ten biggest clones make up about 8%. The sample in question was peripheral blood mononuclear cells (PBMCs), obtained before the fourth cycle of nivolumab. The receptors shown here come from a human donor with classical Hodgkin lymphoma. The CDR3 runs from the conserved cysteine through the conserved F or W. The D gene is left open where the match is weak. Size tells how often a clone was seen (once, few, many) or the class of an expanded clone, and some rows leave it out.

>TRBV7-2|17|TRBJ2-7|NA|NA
TGTGCCAGCAGCTCGTATGCCCCAGGGGAAAGGAACTACGAGCAGTACTTC
CASSSYAPGERNYEQYF
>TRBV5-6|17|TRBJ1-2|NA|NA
TGTGCCAGCACGGGACCAGGGCGATACGGGGATCCATATGGCTACACCTTC
CASTGPGRYGDPYGYTF
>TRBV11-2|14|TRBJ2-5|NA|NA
TGTGCCAGCAGCCCACCGGGGAGTAAAGAGACCCAGTACTTC
CASSPPGSKETQYF
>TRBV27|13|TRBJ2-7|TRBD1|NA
TGTGCCAGCAGGGGACAGGGCCCCTACGAGCAGTACTTC
CASRGQGPYEQYF
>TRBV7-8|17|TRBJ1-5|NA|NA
TGTGCCAGCAGCCGCCGCGTTGGGACAACGGGCAATCAGCCCCAGCATTTT
CASSRRVGTTGNQPQHF
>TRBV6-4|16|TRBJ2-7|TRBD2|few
TGTGCCAGCCGTACCGGGACTAGCGGGAGGGCCTACGAGCAGTACTTC
CASRTGTSGRAYEQYF
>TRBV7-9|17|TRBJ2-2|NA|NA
TGTGCCAGCAGCTTCCCCAGGGCGGGCCCAAACACCGGGGAGCTGTTTTTT
CASSFPRAGPNTGELFF
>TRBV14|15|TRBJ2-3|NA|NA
TGTGCCAGCCGGGCTACCCAATACTACACAGATACGCAGTATTTT
CASRATQYYTDTQYF
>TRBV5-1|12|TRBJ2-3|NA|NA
TGCGCCAGCAGCTTGGGGGGAGATACGCAGTATTTT
CASSLGGDTQYF
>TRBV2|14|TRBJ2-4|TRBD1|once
TGTGCCAGCAGTGAAGCAGGACAGGGAGGCATTCAGTACTTC
CASSEAGQGGIQYF
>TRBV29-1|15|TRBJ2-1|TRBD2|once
TGCAGCGTTGAAGAAAAGGGACTAGCGGGCAATGAGCAGTTCTTC
CSVEEKGLAGNEQFF
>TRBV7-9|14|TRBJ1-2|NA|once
TGTGCCAGCAGCTCACGGACGGAAAACTATGGCTACACCTTC
CASSSRTENYGYTF
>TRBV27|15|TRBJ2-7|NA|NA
TGTGCCAGCAGTTTTAACGGCCAAACAGGGTACGAGCAGTACTTC
CASSFNGQTGYEQYF
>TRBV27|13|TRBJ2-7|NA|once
TGTGCCAGCAGTTTACACGAGTCGTACGAGCAGTACTTC
CASSLHESYEQYF
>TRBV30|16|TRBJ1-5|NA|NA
TGTGCCTGGAGTGGACCTAAAGGGTATAGCAATCAGCCCCAGCATTTT
CAWSGPKGYSNQPQHF
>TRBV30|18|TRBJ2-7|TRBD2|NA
TGTGCCTGGAGACCCAGCCATACGGGAGGTCGATGGAGGTACGAGCAGTACTTC
CAWRPSHTGGRWRYEQYF
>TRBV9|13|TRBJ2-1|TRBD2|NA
TGTGCCAGCAGCCCCGGGACTACCAATGAGCAGTTCTTC
CASSPGTTNEQFF
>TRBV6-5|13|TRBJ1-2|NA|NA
TGTGCCAGCAGTCCTAGGAGTAACTATGGCTACACCTTC
CASSPRSNYGYTF
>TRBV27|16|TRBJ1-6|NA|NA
TGTGCCAGCAGACCAGGCGGGAACACCTTTAATTCACCCCTCCACTTT
CASRPGGNTFNSPLHF
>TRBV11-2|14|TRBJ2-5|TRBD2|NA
TGTGCCAGTAAACTAGCGGGGGGGGAAGAGACCCAGTACTTC
CASKLAGGEETQYF
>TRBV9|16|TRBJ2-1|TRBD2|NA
TGTGCCAGCAGCGTAGATCCGGGACTAGCGGCCCCTGAGCAGTTCTTC
CASSVDPGLAAPEQFF
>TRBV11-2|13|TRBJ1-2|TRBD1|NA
TGTGCCAGCAGCCCGGGACAGAGCTATGGCTACACCTTC
CASSPGQSYGYTF
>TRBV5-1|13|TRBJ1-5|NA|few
TGCGCCAGCAGCCCCGGAAGCAATCAGCCCCAGCATTTT
CASSPGSNQPQHF
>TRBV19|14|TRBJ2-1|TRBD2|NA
TGTGCCAGTAGTCCCGGACTAGTTGACAATGAGCAGTTCTTC
CASSPGLVDNEQFF
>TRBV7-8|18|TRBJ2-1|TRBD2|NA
TGTGCCAGCAGCTCCCGGACTAGCGGGGGGCCCGAGCACAATGAGCAGTTCTTC
CASSSRTSGGPEHNEQFF
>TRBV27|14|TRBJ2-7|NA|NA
TGTGCCAGGTCGACAGGCTTCTGCTCCTACGAGCAGTACTTC
CARSTGFCSYEQYF
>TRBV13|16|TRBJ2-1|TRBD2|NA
TGTGCCAGCACCCGTTTTTTAGCGGGGGGGAGGCATGAGCAGTTCTTC
CASTRFLAGGRHEQFF
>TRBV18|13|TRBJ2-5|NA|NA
TGTGCCAGCTCACGACAGTTCCAAGAGACCCAGTACTTC
CASSRQFQETQYF
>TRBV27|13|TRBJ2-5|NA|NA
TGTGCCAGCAGTTTAAGGAGGCGGGAGACCCAGTACTTC
CASSLRRRETQYF
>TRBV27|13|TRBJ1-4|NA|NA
TGTGCCAGCAGAAAGGGGAAGAGTGAAAAACTGTTTTTT
CASRKGKSEKLFF
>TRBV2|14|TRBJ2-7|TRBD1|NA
TGTGCCAGCAGCGCACAGGGGGCCGCCTACGAGCAGTACTTC
CASSAQGAAYEQYF
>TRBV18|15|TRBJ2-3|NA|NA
TGTGCCAGCTCACCACTCTCCCTAAGCACAGATACGCAGTATTTT
CASSPLSLSTDTQYF
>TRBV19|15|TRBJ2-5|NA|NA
TGTGCCAGTAGTACTCTCCGGGACTACCAAGAGACCCAGTACTTC
CASSTLRDYQETQYF
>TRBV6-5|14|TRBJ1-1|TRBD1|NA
TGTGCCAGCAGGTCCGGGACAGGGGGTACTGAAGCTTTCTTT
CASRSGTGGTEAFF
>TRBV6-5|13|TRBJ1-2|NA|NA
TGTGCCAGCACCTTAGGACGGATATATGGCTACACCTTC
CASTLGRIYGYTF
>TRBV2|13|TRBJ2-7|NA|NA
TGTGCCAGCGGCGGACAGCGGGGCAACGAGCAGTACTTC
CASGGQRGNEQYF
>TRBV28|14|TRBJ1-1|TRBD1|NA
TGTGCCAGTGCCGGACAGGGTCTGAACACTGAAGCTTTCTTT
CASAGQGLNTEAFF
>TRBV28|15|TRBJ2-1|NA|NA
TGTGCCAGCAGTTTTGGGGCCAACTATTACAATGAGCAGTTCTTC
CASSFGANYYNEQFF
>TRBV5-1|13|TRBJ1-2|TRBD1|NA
TGCGCCAGCAGCTCGGGGGACAGTTATGGCTACACCTTC
CASSSGDSYGYTF
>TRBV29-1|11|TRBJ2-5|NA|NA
TGCAGCCTGACAATACAAGAGACCCAGTACTTC
CSLTIQETQYF
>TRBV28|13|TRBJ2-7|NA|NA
TGTGCCAGCAGTTTTGGGGGTTCCTACGAGCAGTACTTC
CASSFGGSYEQYF
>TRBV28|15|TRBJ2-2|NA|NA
TGTGCCAGCAGCTCGCCGGCGATGGACTTCGGGGAGCTGTTTTTT
CASSSPAMDFGELFF
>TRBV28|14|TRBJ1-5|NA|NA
TGTGCCAGCAGTTTAATAGAGGAGGCTCAGCCCCAGCATTTT
CASSLIEEAQPQHF
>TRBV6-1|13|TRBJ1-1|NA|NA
TGTGCCAGCAGTGAAGCTACGAACACTGAAGCTTTCTTT
CASSEATNTEAFF
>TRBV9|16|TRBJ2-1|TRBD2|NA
TGTGCCAGCAGCGTCGGCGGGGGGGCAACCTACAATGAGCAGTTCTTC
CASSVGGGATYNEQFF
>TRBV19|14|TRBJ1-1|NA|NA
TGTGCCAGTAGTAACCCCGGGTTGAACACTGAAGCTTTCTTT
CASSNPGLNTEAFF
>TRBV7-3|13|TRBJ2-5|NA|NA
TGTGCCAGCAGCTTAAGTACAAAAGAGACCCAGTACTTC
CASSLSTKETQYF
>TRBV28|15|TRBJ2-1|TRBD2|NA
TGTGCCACCTCTTTAGGGTTTAGCGGGATCAATGAGCAGTTCTTC
CATSLGFSGINEQFF
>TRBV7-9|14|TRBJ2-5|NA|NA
TGTGCCAGCAGCTTGGTAACGGGACAAGAGACCCAGTACTTC
CASSLVTGQETQYF
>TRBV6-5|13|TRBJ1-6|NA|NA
TGTGCCAGCAGTTCTCGGGGAACGTCACCCCTCCACTTT
CASSSRGTSPLHF
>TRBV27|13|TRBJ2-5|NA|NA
TGTGCCGTGGGGTTTGCGAGTCAAGAGACCCAGTACTTC
CAVGFASQETQYF
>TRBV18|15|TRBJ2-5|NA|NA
TGTGCCAGCTCAGGCCAGCACCCTCTACAAGAGACCCAGTACTTC
CASSGQHPLQETQYF
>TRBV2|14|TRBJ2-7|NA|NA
TGTGCCAGCAGTTTGGGCAGGGATAGGTACGAGCAGTACTTC
CASSLGRDRYEQYF
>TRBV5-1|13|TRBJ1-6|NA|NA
TGCGCCAGCAGGGTAGAATATAATTCACCCCTCCACTTT
CASRVEYNSPLHF
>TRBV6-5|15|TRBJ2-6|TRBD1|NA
TGTGCCATCGGACAGGGTTCCTCTGGGGCCAACGTCCTGACTTTC
CAIGQGSSGANVLTF
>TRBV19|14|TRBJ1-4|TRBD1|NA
TGTGCCAGTAGTCCGGGACAGCCGAATGAAAAACTGTTTTTT
CASSPGQPNEKLFF
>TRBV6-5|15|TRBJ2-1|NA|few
TGTGCCAGCAGTTACTTCCAGGACTCCTACAATGAGCAGTTCTTC
CASSYFQDSYNEQFF
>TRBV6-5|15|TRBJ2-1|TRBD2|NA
TGTGCCAGCAGTTATTGGCTAGCGGGGACCAATGAGCAGTTCTTC
CASSYWLAGTNEQFF